This entry features one T cell receptor (beta chain) sequence. There is no known antigen for this receptor. No much larger clonotype is one base removed from it; base qualities were not supplied. The germline V gene (reference sequence) gives CDR1 as MNHEY and CDR2 as SMNVEV. Counted from cysteine to phenylalanine, this CDR3 has 12 amino acids. Only the CDR3 region is kept as DNA, spanning 36 bases read in frame from base 1. The V end loses 10 bases and the J end loses 3 bases, and a stretch of 13 bases separates them. The roughly 39 donors, aged roughly 6 to 90 years, were systemically healthy Caucasian individuals from Russia. Ten milliliters of peripheral blood were drawn from each donor into EDTA-treated Vacutainer tubes. PBMCs were isolated by Ficoll-Paque density-gradient centrifugation, with at least 6 million obtained per sample. Trizol reagent was used to extract total RNA from PBMCs, with at least 6 micrograms per sample. The percentages of naive CD45RAhigh/CD27high T cells were determined by flow cytometry on a PBMC aliquot from every donor.

The sample comes from a study of blood T cells in healthy people across ages (dated by TCRdb to about 2015). General notes on the study: In model experiments, template switching captured about one uniquely barcoded TCR beta cDNA molecule for every two T cells. Using deep sequencing normalized with unique cDNA molecular identifiers, the study measured how TCR beta repertoire diversity changes with age. Donors were grouped into four age groups: young (average approximately 15 years), middle-aged (roughly 40), aged (around 66) and long-lived (around 82). To avoid experimental bias, donors of different ages were spread randomly across the sequencing lanes. The study analyzed two additional independent replicas of 1 million unique cDNA reads from the same blood draw for two donors, one aged 18 to 30 and one aged 80 or older. The study at large found these results: As age increased, observed TCR beta diversity per million T cells dropped in a roughly linear way, and a significant reduction was already evident by age about 40. Because donor CMV infection status was unknown, age-related changes in expanded clonotypes were potentially confounded. The long-lived group showed more naive CD4+ T cells, fewer expanded clones and increased TCR diversity than the aged group, suggesting age selection. Conclusive comparison of naive and antigen-experienced compartments was prevented by the profiling of bulk unsorted PBMCs. There was a strong correlation between observed TCR beta diversity and the percentage of naive T cells measured by flow cytometry. Estimates of total diversity based on one million sequenced T cells were considered lower bounds and underestimates.

Libraries were constructed by 5' RACE. Sequencing used an Illumina HiSeq 2500. The second PCR ran for about 6 to 12 cycles and used a J-beta primer mix along with a sample-barcoded 5' primer. A template-switch 5' adaptor carrying 12 random nucleotides introduced a unique molecular identifier onto each TCR beta cDNA molecule. At least 2.5 million CDR3-containing paired-end reads were obtained from each sample. The Mint cDNA synthesis kit, primed by a TRBC-specific oligonucleotide, was used to synthesize first-strand cDNA from all RNA. Following uracil-DNA glycosylase treatment, a first 18-cycle PCR with universal primers M1SS and BC2_uni_R was performed on all cDNA. Per the source publication's procedure: Normalization of each sample was performed by random selection of 1 million high-quality reads, each carrying a distinct molecular identifier. Reads with shared molecular identifiers were discarded instead of being binned into consensus sequences. CDR3 identification, clonotype clustering and error correction used MiTCR with a Q25 quality threshold and the strictest error-elimination algorithm. A nonparametric unseen species model with Euler transformation was used to estimate lower-bound total TCR beta diversity. TCRdb passed the public sequencing reads through fastp at Q25 and MiXCR, retaining productive beta sequences. Rows with one shared CDR3 protein collapse into an entry with the most common genes and DNA. The V and J calls, along with clone size, are taken from TCRdb and not from the paper's own processing. The sample contains approximately 1.5 million distinct CDR3 sequences, around 40% of them found a single time. The top ten constitute around 4% of the sample.

This receptor was obtained from a woman between 18 and 30 years old in good health. The chain employs TRBV27 and TRBJ2-7; the D gene cannot be named for sure. Material: blood. The CDR3 has the sequence CATTSPGYEQYF. In nucleotides, the sequence is TGTGCCACCACTTCCCCGGGCTACGAGCAGTACTTC.